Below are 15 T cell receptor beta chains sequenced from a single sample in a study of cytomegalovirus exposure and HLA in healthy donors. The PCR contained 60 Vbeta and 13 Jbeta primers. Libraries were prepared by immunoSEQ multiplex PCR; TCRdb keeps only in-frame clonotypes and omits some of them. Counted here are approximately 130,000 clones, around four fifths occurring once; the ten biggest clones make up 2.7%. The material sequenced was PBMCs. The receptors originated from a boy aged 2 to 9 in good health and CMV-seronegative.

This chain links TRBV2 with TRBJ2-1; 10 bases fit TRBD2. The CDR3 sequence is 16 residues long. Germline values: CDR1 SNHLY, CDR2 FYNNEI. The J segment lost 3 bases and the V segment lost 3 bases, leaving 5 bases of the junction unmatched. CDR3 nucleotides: TGTGCCAGCAGTGATGGGCTAGCGGGAGTCTACAATGAGCAGTTCTTC. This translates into CASSDGLAGVYNEQFF.

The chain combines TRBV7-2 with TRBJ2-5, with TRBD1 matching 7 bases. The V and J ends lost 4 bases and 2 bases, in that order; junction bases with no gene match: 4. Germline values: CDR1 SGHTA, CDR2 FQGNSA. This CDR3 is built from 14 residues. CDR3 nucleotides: TGTGCCAGCAGCTCAGGGACAGTACAAGAGACCCAGTACTTC. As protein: CASSSGTVQETQYF.

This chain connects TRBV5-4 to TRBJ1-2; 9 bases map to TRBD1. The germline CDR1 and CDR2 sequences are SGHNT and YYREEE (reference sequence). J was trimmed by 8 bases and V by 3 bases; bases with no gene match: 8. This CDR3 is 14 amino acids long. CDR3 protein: CASSYPGQGNGYTF. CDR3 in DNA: TGTGCCAGCAGCTATCCGGGACAGGGTAACGGCTACACCTTC.

This CDR3 is CASSLGTATEQYF. CDR3 sequence (DNA): TGTGCCAGCAGCTTAGGGACAGCAACAGAGCAGTACTTC. The rearrangement uses TRBV7-9 and TRBJ2-7, with D tentatively TRBD1 (6 bases). Between the trimmed V and J ends, which lost 1 base and 7 bases, there was a span of 11 bases. Germline values: CDR1 SEHNR, CDR2 FQNEAQ (reference sequence). The CDR3 runs to 13 residues.

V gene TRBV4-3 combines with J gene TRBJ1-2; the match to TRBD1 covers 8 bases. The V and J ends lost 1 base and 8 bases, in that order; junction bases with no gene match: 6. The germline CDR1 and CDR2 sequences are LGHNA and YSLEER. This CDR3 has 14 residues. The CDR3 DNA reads TGCGCCAGCAGCCAAGTCCGGACAGGGAGGGGCTACACCTTC. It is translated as CASSQVRTGRGYTF.

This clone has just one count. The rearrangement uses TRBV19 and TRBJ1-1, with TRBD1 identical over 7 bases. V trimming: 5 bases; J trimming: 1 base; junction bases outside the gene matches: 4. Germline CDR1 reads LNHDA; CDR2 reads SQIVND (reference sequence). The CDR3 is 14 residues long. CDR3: CASSHRGGNTEAFF. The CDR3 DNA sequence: TGTGCCAGTAGTCACAGGGGTGGGAACACTGAAGCTTTCTTT.

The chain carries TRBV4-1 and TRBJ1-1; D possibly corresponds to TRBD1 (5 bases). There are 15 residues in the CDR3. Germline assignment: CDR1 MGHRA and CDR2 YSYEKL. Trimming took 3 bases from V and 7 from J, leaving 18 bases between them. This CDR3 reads CASSHPPWGRFEAFF. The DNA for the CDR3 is TGCGCCAGCAGCCACCCCCCGTGGGGCAGATTTGAAGCTTTCTTT.

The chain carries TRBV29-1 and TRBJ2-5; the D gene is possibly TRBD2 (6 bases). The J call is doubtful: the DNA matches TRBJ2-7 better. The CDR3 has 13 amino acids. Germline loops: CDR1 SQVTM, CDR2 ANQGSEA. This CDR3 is CSVEGPEGYEQYF. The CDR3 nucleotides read TGCAGCGTTGAAGGCCCGGAGGGTTACGAGCAGTACTTC.

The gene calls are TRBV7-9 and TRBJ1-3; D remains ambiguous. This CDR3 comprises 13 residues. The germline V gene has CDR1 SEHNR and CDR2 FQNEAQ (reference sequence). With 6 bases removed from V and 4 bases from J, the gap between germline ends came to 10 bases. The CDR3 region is CASRSIEGNTIYF. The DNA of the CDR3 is TGTGCCAGCAGGTCGATCGAGGGAAACACCATATATTTT. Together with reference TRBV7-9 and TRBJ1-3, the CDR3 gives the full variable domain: DTGVSQNPRHKITKRGQNVTFRCDPISEHNRLYWYRQTLGQGPEFLTYFQNEAQLEKSRLLSDRFSAERPKGSFSTLEIQRTEQGDSAMYLCASRSIEGNTIYFGEGSWLTVV.

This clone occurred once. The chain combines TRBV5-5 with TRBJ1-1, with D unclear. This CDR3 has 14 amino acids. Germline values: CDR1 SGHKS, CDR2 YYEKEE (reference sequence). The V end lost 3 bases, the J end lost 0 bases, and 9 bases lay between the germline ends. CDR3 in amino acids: CASSSSRMNTEAFF. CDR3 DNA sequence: TGTGCCAGCAGCTCTTCCAGGATGAACACTGAAGCTTTCTTT.

CDR3 nucleotide sequence: TGTGCCAGCAGTTCTAGCGGGACGTACGAGCAGTACGTC. It specifies CASSSSGTYEQYV. The chain uses TRBV13 and TRBJ2-7; TRBD2 matches at 9 bases. The germline CDR1 and CDR2 sequences are PRHDT and FYEKMQ (reference sequence). The V segment lost 6 bases and the J segment 4 bases; nucleotides outside the gene matches: 4. The CDR3 length is 13 residues.

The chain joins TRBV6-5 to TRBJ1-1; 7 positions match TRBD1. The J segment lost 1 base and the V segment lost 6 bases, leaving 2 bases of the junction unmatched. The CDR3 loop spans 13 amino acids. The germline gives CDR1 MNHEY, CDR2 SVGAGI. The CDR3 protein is CASRRQGNTEAFF. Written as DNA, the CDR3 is TGTGCCAGCAGGCGACAGGGGAACACTGAAGCTTTCTTT.

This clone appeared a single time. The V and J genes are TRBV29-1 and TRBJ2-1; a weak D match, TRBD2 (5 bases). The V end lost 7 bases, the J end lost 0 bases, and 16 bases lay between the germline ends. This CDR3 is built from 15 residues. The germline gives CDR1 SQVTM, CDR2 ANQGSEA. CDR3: CSARIGDISYNEQFF. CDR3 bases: TGCAGCGCGCGCATCGGGGATATCTCCTACAATGAGCAGTTCTTC.

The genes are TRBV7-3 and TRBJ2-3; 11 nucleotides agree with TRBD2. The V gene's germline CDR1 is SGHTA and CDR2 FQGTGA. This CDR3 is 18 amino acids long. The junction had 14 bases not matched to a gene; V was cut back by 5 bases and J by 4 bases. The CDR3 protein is CASSLRALAGDLADTQYF. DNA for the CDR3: TGTGCCAGCAGCCTACGGGCACTAGCGGGGGATTTAGCAGATACGCAGTATTTT.

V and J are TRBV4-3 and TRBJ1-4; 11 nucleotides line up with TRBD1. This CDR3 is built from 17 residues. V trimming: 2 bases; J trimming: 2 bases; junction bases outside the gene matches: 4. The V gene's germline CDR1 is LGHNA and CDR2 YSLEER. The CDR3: CASSQRDRGKTNEKLFF. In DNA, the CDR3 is TGCGCCAGCAGCCAAAGGGACAGGGGGAAGACTAATGAAAAACTGTTTTTT.